One sample yielded the 2 T cell receptor beta chains listed below, sequenced in a study of OX40 agonist ivuxolimab in advanced cancers. Produced via immunoSEQ multiplex PCR; TCRdb's table is partial and in-frame only. The data show tens of thousands of clones, around 81% seen once. The sequenced sample was CD4+ or CD8+ T cells sorted from blood, obtained in a trial of the OX40 agonist ivuxolimab. The source is an adult with an advanced solid tumor such as melanoma, head and neck, liver or kidney cancer.

The V gene is TRBV7-2, the J gene TRBJ1-2; 8 bases match TRBD1. The germline V gene encodes CDR1 SGHTA and CDR2 FQGNSA. The CDR3 covers 16 residues. With V trimmed by 4 bases and J by 4 bases, 11 bases remained unmatched. The CDR3 here is CASSSRVTQGAYGYTF. The CDR3 bases are TGTGCCAGCAGCTCAAGGGTAACTCAGGGGGCCTATGGCTACACCTTC.

V is TRBV9 and J is TRBJ2-2, with D possibly TRBD2 on 6 matching bases. The CDR3 has 13 amino acids. Germline CDR1 SGDLS, CDR2 YYNGEE. The germline V and J ends were trimmed by 2 bases and 6 bases, with 8 bases remaining between them. The CDR3 nucleotides read TGTGCCAGCAGCGTTAGGGACTCCGGGGAGCTGTTTTTT. Residues: CASSVRDSGELFF.